The present TCR beta chain was sequenced within a study of patients and donors after allogeneic stem cell transplantation. TCRdb used MiXCR to reprocess the RT-PCR reads, holding one entry per CDR3 protein. The repertoire holds more than 850,000 distinct CDR3 sequences, with more than 15% as singletons. V lost 6 bases and J 2 bases, leaving 16 bases between the germline ends. CDR3 length: 15 amino acids. The germline V gene encodes CDR1 ENHRY and CDR2 SYGVKD. Ten or more counts support this clonotype. The clonotype was recovered from a human donor who was either an allogeneic HSCT recipient or a stem cell or donor lymphocyte infusion donor (not recorded which). It is not recorded whose cells these are; they may come from a transplant donor. V usage is TRBV10-3 and J usage is TRBJ2-5; tentatively, D is TRBD1 (6 bases). Source material: blood, either unsorted or a sorted T cell fraction (not recorded which). The CDR3 coding sequence is TGTGCCATCAGACCCCAGACAGGCAGACAAGAGACCCAGTACTTC. Translating gives CAIRPQTGRQETQYF.